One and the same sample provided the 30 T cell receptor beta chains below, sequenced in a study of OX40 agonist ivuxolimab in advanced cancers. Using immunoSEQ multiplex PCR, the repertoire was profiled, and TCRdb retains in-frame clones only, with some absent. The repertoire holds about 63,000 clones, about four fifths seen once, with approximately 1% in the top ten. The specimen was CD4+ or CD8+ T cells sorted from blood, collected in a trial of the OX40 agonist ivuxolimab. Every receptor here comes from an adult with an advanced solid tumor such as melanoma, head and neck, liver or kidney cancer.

As DNA, the CDR3 is TGTGCCAGCTCCCCCACTCCAGGGGGCCATGAGCAGTTCTTC. Translation gives CASSPTPGGHEQFF. The chain joins TRBV18 to TRBJ2-1; 8 nucleotides match TRBD1. Germline trimming cut 6 bases from V and 8 bases from J; bases unmatched to any gene: 9. The CDR3 consists of 14 residues. Per the germline V gene, CDR1 is KGHSH and CDR2 is LQKENI.

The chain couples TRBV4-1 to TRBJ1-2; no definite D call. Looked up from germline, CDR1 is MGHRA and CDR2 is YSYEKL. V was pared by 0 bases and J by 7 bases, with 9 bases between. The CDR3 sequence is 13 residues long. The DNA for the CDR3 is TGCGCCAGCAGCCAAGAGGGCATATCTGGCTACACCTTC. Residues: CASSQEGISGYTF.

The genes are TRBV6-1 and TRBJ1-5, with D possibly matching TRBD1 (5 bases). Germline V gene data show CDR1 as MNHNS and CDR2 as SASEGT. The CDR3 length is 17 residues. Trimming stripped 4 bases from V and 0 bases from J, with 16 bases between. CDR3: CASSAGGWGSSNQPQHF. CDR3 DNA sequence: TGTGCCAGCAGTGCTGGGGGATGGGGGTCTAGCAATCAGCCCCAGCATTTT.

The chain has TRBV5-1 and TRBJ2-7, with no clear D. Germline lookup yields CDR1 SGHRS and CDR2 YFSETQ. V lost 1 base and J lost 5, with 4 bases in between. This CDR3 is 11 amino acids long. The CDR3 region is CASSLHDEQYF. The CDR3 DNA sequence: TGCGCCAGCAGCTTGCACGACGAGCAGTACTTC.

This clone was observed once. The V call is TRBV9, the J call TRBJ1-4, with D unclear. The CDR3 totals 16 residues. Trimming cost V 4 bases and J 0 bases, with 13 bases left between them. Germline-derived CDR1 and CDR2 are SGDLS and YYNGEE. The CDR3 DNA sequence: TGTGCCAGCAGCTTCGGGAGTGGCGCAACTAATGAAAAACTGTTTTTT. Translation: CASSFGSGATNEKLFF.

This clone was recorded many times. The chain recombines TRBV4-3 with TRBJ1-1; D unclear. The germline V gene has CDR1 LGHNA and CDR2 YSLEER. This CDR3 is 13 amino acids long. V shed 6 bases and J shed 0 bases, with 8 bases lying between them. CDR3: CASSKGMNTEAFF. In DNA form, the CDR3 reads TGCGCCAGCAGTAAGGGAATGAACACTGAAGCTTTCTTT.

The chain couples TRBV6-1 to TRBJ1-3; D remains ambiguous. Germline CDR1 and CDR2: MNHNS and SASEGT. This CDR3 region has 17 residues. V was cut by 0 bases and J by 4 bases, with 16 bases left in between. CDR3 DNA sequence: TGTGCCAGCAGTGAAGCGAACGAGGGCATAAGAGGAAACACCATATATTTT. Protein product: CASSEANEGIRGNTIYF.

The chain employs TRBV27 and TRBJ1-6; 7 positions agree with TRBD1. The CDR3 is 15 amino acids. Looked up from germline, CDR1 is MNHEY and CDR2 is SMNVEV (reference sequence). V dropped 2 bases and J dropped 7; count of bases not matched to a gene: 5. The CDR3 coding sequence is TGTGCCAGCAGTTTAGGAGGGACAGTGAATTCACCCCTCCACTTT. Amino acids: CASSLGGTVNSPLHF.

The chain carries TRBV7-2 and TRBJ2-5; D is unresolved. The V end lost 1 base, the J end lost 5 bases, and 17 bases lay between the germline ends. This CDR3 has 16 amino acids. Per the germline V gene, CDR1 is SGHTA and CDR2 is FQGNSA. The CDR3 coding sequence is TGTGCCAGCAGCTTAGGGGCTAGGCATACCTCGGAGACCCAGTACTTC. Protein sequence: CASSLGARHTSETQYF.

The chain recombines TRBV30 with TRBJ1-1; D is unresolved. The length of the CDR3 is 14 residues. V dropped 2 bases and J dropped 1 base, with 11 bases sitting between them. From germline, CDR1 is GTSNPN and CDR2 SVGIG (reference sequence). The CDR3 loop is CAWSSFDKNTEAFF. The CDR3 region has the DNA TGTGCCTGGAGTAGTTTCGACAAGAACACTGAAGCTTTCTTT.

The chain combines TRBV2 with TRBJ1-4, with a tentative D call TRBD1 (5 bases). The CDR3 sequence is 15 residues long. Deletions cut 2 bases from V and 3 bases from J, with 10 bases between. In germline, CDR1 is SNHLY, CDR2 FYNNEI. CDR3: CASSEQGVSNEKLFF. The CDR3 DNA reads TGTGCCAGCAGTGAACAGGGCGTCTCTAATGAAAAACTGTTTTTT.

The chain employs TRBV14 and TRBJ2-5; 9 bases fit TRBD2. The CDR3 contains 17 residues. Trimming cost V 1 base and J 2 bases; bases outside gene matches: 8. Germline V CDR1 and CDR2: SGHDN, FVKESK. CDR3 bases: TGTGCCAGCAGCCAAGGAGAAGCTAGCGGGGCACAAGAGACCCAGTACTTC. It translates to CASSQGEASGAQETQYF.

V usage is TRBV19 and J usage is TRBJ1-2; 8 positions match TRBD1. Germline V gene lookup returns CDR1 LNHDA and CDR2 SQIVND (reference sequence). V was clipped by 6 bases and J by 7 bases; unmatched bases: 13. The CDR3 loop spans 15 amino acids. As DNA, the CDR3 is TGTGCCAGTAGCCATCTCTCCGACAGGGGATTTGGCTACACCTTC. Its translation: CASSHLSDRGFGYTF.

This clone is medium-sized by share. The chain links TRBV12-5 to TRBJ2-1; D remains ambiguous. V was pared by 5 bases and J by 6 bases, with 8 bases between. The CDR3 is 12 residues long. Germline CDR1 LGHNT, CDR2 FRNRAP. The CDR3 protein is CASGRSFNEQFF. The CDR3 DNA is TGTGCTAGTGGTAGAAGTTTCAATGAGCAGTTCTTC.

CDR3 residues: CASSLNGGRETQYF. In DNA form, the CDR3 reads TGCGCCAGCAGCTTGAATGGGGGCAGGGAGACCCAGTACTTC. This chain uses TRBV5-1 with TRBJ2-5, with D perhaps TRBD1 (6 bases). Germline V gene sequence: CDR1 SGHRS, CDR2 YFSETQ. The CDR3 is 14 amino acids. Trimming shortened V by 1 base and J by 5 bases, and 12 bases separated the two germline ends.

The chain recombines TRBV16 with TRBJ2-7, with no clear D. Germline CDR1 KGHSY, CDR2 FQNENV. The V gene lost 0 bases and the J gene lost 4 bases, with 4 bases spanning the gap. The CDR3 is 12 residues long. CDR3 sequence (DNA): TGTGCCAGCAGCCAATCGGGATACGAGCAGTACTTC. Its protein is CASSQSGYEQYF. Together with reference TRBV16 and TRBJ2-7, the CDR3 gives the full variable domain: GEEVAQTPKHLVRGEGQKAKLYCAPIKGHSYVFWYQQVLKNEFKFLISFQNENVFDETGMPKERFSAKCLPNSPCSLEIQATKLEDSAVYFCASSQSGYEQYFGPGTRLTVT.

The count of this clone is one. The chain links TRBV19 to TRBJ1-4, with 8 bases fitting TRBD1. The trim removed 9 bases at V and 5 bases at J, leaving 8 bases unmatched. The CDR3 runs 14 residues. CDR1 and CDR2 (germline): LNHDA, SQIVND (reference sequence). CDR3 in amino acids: CASKSAGGNEKLFF. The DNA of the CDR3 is TGTGCCAGCAAGTCGGCAGGGGGCAATGAAAAACTGTTTTTT. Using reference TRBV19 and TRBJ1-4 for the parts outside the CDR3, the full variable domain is DGGITQSPKYLFRKEGQNVTLSCEQNLNHDAMYWYRQDPGQGLRLIYYSQIVNDFQKGDIAEGYSVSREKKESFPLTVTSAQKNPTAFYLCASKSAGGNEKLFFGSGTQLSVL.

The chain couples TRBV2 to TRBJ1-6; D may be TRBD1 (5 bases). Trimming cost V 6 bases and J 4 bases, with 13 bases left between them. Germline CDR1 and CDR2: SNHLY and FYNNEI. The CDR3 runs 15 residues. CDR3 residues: CASSRERGYNSPLHF. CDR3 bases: TGTGCCAGCAGCCGCGAGAGGGGTTATAATTCACCCCTCCACTTT.

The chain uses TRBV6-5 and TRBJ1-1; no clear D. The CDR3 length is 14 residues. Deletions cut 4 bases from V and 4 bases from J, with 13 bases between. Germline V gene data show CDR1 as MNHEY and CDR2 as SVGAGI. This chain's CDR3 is CASSSRRPITEAFF. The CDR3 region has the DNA TGTGCCAGCAGTTCCAGAAGACCCATCACTGAAGCTTTCTTT.

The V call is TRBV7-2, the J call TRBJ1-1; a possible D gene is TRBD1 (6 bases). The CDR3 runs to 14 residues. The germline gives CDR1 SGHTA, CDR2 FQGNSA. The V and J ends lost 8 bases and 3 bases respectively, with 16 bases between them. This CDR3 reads CASQKTGGDTEAFF. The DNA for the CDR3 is TGTGCCAGCCAAAAGACAGGCGGGGACACTGAAGCTTTCTTT.

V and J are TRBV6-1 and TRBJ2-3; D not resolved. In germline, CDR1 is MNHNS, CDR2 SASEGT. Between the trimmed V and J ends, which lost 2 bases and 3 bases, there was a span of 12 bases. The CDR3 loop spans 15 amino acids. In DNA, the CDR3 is TGTGCCAGCAGTGAATATCATGGCAGTACAGATACGCAGTATTTT. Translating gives CASSEYHGSTDTQYF.

CDR3 sequence reads: CASSSRGVETQYF. CDR3 DNA: TGTGCCAGTAGTTCGCGGGGAGTTGAGACCCAGTACTTC. This chain joins TRBV19 and TRBJ2-5, with a tentative D call TRBD2 (6 bases). Germline V gives CDR1 LNHDA, CDR2 SQIVND (reference sequence). Trimming removed 5 bases at V and 5 bases at J, with 12 bases between. The CDR3 is 13 amino acids.

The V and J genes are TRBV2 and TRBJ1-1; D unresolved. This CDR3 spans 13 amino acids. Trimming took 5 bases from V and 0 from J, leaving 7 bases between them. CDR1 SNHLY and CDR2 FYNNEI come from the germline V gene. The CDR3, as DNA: TGTGCCAGCAGTTATCAGGTGAACACTGAAGCTTTCTTT. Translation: CASSYQVNTEAFF.

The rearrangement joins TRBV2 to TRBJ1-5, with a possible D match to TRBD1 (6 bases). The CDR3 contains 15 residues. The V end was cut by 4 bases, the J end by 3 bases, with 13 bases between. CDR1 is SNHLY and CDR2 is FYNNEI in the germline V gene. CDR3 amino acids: CASSGSGDNNQPQHF. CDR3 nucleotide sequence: TGTGCCAGCAGTGGCTCAGGGGATAACAATCAGCCCCAGCATTTT. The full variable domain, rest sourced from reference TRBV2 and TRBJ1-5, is EPEVTQTPSHQVTQMGQEVILRCVPISNHLYFYWYRQILGQKVEFLVSFYNNEISEKSEIFDDQFSVERPDGSNFTLKIRSTKLEDSAMYFCASSGSGDNNQPQHFGDGTRLSIL.

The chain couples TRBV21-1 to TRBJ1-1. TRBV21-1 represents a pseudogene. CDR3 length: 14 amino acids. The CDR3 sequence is CASTHSGPNTEAFF. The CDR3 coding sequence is TGTGCCAGCACCCATTCCGGACCGAACACTGAAGCTTTCTTT.

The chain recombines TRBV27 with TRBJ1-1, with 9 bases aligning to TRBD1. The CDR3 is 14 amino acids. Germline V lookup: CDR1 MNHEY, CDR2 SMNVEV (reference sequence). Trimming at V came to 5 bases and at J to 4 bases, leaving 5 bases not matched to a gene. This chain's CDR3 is CASSLRQGGTEAFF. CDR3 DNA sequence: TGTGCCAGCAGTCTCAGACAGGGGGGCACTGAAGCTTTCTTT.

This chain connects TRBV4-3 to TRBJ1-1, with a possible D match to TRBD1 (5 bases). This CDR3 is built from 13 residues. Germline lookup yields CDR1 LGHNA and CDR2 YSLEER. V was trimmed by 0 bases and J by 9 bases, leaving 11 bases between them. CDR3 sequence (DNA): TGCGCCAGCAGCCAAGATGATGAGGGGCAAGCTTTCTTT. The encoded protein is CASSQDDEGQAFF.

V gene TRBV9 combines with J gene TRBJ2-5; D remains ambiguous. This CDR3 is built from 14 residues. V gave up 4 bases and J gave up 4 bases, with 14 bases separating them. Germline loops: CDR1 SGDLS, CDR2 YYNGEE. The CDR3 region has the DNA TGTGCCAGCAGCACCCGCCAAGTTGGAGAGACCCAGTACTTC. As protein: CASSTRQVGETQYF.

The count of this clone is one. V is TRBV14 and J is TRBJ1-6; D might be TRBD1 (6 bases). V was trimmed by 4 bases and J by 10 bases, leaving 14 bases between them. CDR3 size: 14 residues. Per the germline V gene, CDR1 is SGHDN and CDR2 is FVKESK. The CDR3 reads CASSLGGGKSPLHF. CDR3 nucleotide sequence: TGTGCCAGCAGCCTGGGAGGGGGTAAATCACCCCTCCACTTT.

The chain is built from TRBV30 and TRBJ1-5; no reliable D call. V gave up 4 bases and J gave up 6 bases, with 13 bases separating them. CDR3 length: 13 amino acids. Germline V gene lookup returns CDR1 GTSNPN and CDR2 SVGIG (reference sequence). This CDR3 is CAWMTGLSQPQHF. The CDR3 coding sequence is TGTGCCTGGATGACGGGCCTCAGTCAGCCCCAGCATTTT. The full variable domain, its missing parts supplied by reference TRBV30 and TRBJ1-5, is SQTIHQWPATLVQPVGSPLSLECTVEGTSNPNLYWYRQAAGRGLQLLFYSVGIGQISSEVPQNLSASRPQDRQFILSSKKLLLSDSGFYLCAWMTGLSQPQHFGDGTRLSIL.